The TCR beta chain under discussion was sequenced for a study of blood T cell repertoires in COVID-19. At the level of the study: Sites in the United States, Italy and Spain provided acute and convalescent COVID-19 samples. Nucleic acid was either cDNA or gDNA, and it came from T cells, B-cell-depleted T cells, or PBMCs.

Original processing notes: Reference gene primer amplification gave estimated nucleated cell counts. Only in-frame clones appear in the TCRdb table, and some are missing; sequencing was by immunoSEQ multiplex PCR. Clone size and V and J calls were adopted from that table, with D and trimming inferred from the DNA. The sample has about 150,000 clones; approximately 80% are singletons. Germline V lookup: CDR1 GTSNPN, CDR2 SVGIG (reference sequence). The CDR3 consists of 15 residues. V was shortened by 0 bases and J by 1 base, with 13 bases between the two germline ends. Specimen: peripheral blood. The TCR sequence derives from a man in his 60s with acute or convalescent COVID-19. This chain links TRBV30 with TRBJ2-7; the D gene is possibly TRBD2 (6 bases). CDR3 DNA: TGTGCCTGGAGTGTAAGGGGCGCGGGGTCCTACGAGCAGTACTTC. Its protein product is CAWSVRGAGSYEQYF.